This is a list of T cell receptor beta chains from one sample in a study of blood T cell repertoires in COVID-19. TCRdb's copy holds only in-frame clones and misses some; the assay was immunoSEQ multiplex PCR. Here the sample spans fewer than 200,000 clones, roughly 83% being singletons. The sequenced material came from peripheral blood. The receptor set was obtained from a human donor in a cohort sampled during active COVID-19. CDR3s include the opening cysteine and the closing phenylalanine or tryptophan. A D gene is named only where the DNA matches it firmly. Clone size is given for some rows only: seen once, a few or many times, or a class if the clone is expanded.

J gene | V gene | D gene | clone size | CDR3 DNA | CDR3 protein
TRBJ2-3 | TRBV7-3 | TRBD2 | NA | TGTGCCAGCAGCTTAACTATGCTAGCGGGAGATACGCAGTATTTT | CASSLTMLAGDTQYF
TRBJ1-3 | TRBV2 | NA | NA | TGTGCCAGCCAGGAGGCAGGACGAAGCTCTGGAAACACCATATATTTT | CASQEAGRSSGNTIYF
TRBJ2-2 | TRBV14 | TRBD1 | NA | TGTGCCAGCAGCCGCAGACAGGGGGAAGCGAACACCGGGGAGCTGTTTTTT | CASSRRQGEANTGELFF
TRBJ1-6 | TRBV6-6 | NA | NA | TGTGCCAGCAGTCGTACGAGGCCGGAGGATTCACCCCTCCACTTT | CASSRTRPEDSPLHF
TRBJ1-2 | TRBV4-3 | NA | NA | TGCGCCAGCAGCCAACTAAGGCCAGGGGCCAACTATGGCTACACCTTC | CASSQLRPGANYGYTF
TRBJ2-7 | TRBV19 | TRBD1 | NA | TGTGCCAGTAGTATGGACAGGGGCGAGCAGTACTTC | CASSMDRGEQYF
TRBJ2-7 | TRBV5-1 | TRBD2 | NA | TGCGCCAGCAGCTTGGTAGGAGCGGGAGGCGGCGAGCAGTACTTC | CASSLVGAGGGEQYF
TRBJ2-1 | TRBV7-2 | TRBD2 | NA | TGTGCCAGCAGCCCAATTGGGGTGGCGGGGGGATCCTACAATGAGCAGTTCTTC | CASSPIGVAGGSYNEQFF
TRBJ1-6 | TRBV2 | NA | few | TGTGCCAGCAGTGCAGGCGGGGTCTCACCCCTCCACTTT | CASSAGGVSPLHF
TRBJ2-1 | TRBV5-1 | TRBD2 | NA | TGCGCCAGCAGCCCAGGAAGCGGGAACTACAATGAGCAGTTCTTC | CASSPGSGNYNEQFF
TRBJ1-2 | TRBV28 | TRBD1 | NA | TGTGCCAGCAGTTTATCCGACAGGGGGGGCTACACCTTC | CASSLSDRGGYTF
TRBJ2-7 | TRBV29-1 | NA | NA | TGCAGCGCCGGGGACTCTTACTACGAGCAGTACTTC | CSAGDSYYEQYF
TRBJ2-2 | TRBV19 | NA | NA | TGTGCCAGTGCCTGGGGGCCCGCGGGCACCGGGGAGCTGTTTTTT | CASAWGPAGTGELFF
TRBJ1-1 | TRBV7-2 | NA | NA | TGTGCCAGCAGCTCCGACAGAACTGAAGCTTTCTTT | CASSSDRTEAFF
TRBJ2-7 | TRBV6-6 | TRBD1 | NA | TGTGCCAGCAGTTCGGGACAGAACTACGAGCAGTACTTC | CASSSGQNYEQYF
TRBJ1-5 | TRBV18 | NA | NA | TGTGCCAGCTCACCAGGGCAGGAAAATCAGCCCCAGCATTTT | CASSPGQENQPQHF